Following are 25 T cell receptor beta chains from one sample sequenced in a study of monozygotic twins with inflammatory bowel disease. TCRdb reanalyzed the 5' RACE reads and collapses them to one entry per CDR3 protein, without DNA. Its listing shows about 300,000 distinct CDR3 sequences. Material for sequencing was blood. The receptors originated from a human donor with ulcerative colitis or Crohn's disease, or a healthy co-twin of an affected twin (not recorded which).

The chain is built from TRBV5-1 and TRBJ2-5; TCRdb names TRBD2, which stays unverified in the absence of DNA. Per germline, CDR1 SGHRS and CDR2 YFSETQ. The CDR3 has 16 residues. The CDR3 protein is CASSSAGGPGQETQYF.

This sequence joins TRBV28 and TRBJ1-5; the TCRdb call, TRBD1, lacks DNA for checking. CDR1 MDHEN and CDR2 SYDVKM come from the germline V gene. There are 17 residues in the CDR3. The CDR3 loop is CASTLQWTGASNQPQHF.

V and J are TRBV28 and TRBJ2-7; the D call of TRBD1 rests on TCRdb alone, since no DNA is present to check it. The CDR3 is 16 amino acids. Germline values: CDR1 MDHEN, CDR2 SYDVKM. The CDR3 sequence is CASSFPQMTGSYEQYF.

The V and J genes are TRBV6-5 and TRBJ2-2. CDR3 size: 14 residues. The V gene's germline CDR1 is MNHEY and CDR2 SVGAGI. CDR3 in amino acids: CASSYSSGWGELFF.

The chain couples TRBV19 to TRBJ2-3; no DNA is available, so the TRBD1 call from TCRdb remains unchecked. The V gene's germline CDR1 is LNHDA and CDR2 SQIVND (reference sequence). The CDR3 runs to 14 residues. CDR3 sequence: CASRPGHNTDTQYF. Full variable domain (remainder filled in from reference TRBV19 and TRBJ2-3): DGGITQSPKYLFRKEGQNVTLSCEQNLNHDAMYWYRQDPGQGLRLIYYSQIVNDFQKGDIAEGYSVSREKKESFPLTVTSAQKNPTAFYLCASRPGHNTDTQYFGPGTRLTVL.

The V and J genes are TRBV20-1 and TRBJ1-4; TCRdb outputs TRBD1, but without DNA this stays unchecked. The CDR3 extends over 14 amino acids. The germline V gene has CDR1 DFQATT and CDR2 SNEGSKA (reference sequence). The CDR3 is CSAVDRTANEKLFF.

This chain joins TRBV2 and TRBJ2-1. There are 14 residues in the CDR3. Germline V gene data show CDR1 as SNHLY and CDR2 as FYNNEI. This CDR3 reads CASSEPVIYNEQFF.

CDR3 residues: CSVVLDYGYTF. The chain joins TRBV29-1 to TRBJ1-2. There are 11 residues in the CDR3. Germline V gene data show CDR1 as SQVTM and CDR2 as ANQGSEA.

The chain recombines TRBV7-2 with TRBJ2-1; lacking DNA, the TRBD1 call made by TCRdb goes unchecked. The CDR3 has 14 residues. The germline V gene encodes CDR1 SGHTA and CDR2 FQGNSA. CDR3 sequence reads: CASSLLGGTNEQFF.

V usage is TRBV10-3 and J usage is TRBJ2-1. The CDR3 length is 14 residues. Germline CDR1 is ENHRY and CDR2 is SYGVKD. CDR3 region: CAIKRSTLYNEQFF.

This sequence joins TRBV7-8 and TRBJ2-7. CDR1 and CDR2 (germline): SGHVS, FQNEAQ. The CDR3 contains 14 residues. The CDR3 loop reads CASSLDRELYEQYF.

The chain recombines TRBV5-1 with TRBJ1-1; TCRdb returns TRBD1, unconfirmable since there is no DNA. The CDR3 is 15 residues long. Germline CDR1 SGHRS, CDR2 YFSETQ. This CDR3 is CASSLGNTGPTEAFF. The full variable domain, in which reference TRBV5-1 and TRBJ1-1 provide the parts outside the CDR3, is KAGVTQTPRYLIKTRGQQVTLSCSPISGHRSVSWYQQTPGQGLQFLFEYFSETQRNKGNFPGRFSGRQFSNSRSEMNVSTLELGDSALYLCASSLGNTGPTEAFFGQGTRLTVV.

The chain joins TRBV5-6 to TRBJ2-2; TCRdb names TRBD2, which stays unverified in the absence of DNA. From germline, CDR1 is SGHDT and CDR2 YYEEEE. The CDR3 loop spans 18 amino acids. CDR3 residues: CASSLVVGDGARTGELFF.

The gene calls are TRBV9 and TRBJ1-6. Germline V gene sequence: CDR1 SGDLS, CDR2 YYNGEE. This CDR3 has 13 amino acids. CDR3 loop: CASSVWYNSPLHF.

This sequence joins TRBV18 and TRBJ2-7. The CDR3 extends over 13 amino acids. Germline lookup yields CDR1 KGHSH and CDR2 LQKENI. The CDR3 is CASSPQNAYEQYF.

The chain uses TRBV14 and TRBJ2-7; as DNA is missing, the TRBD1 call by TCRdb cannot be tested. The CDR3 totals 15 residues. Germline lookup yields CDR1 SGHDN and CDR2 FVKESK. This CDR3 reads CASSQTTGMAYEQYF.

The chain employs TRBV5-1 and TRBJ2-2; TCRdb's D gene call, TRBD1, goes unchecked for lack of DNA. Germline assignment: CDR1 SGHRS and CDR2 YFSETQ. This CDR3 has 16 amino acids. CDR3 in amino acids: CASRFSGQGAAGELFF. The whole variable domain, remainder taken from reference TRBV5-1 and TRBJ2-2, is KAGVTQTPRYLIKTRGQQVTLSCSPISGHRSVSWYQQTPGQGLQFLFEYFSETQRNKGNFPGRFSGRQFSNSRSEMNVSTLELGDSALYLCASRFSGQGAAGELFFGEGSRLTVL.

The V gene is TRBV6-1, the J gene TRBJ1-2; lacking DNA, the TRBD1 call made by TCRdb goes unchecked. Germline lookup yields CDR1 MNHNS and CDR2 SASEGT. This CDR3 is 13 amino acids long. The CDR3 spells CASMPLTGLGYTF.

This chain connects TRBV20-1 to TRBJ1-6; the TRBD1 assignment by TCRdb is unverifiable without DNA. Germline CDR1 and CDR2: DFQATT and SNEGSKA (reference sequence). CDR3 length equals 13 residues. CDR3 sequence: CSARRDSNSPLHF.

The rearrangement uses TRBV19 and TRBJ2-2; as DNA is missing, the TRBD2 call by TCRdb cannot be tested. The germline CDR1 and CDR2 sequences are LNHDA and SQIVND (reference sequence). This CDR3 contains 16 residues. CDR3 amino acids: CASSTPRSGSVGELFF.

The chain uses TRBV20-1 and TRBJ2-7; TCRdb outputs TRBD1, but without DNA this stays unchecked. Germline loops: CDR1 DFQATT, CDR2 SNEGSKA (reference sequence). The length of the CDR3 is 14 residues. This chain's CDR3 is CSAGPGQGLAEQYF.

This chain joins TRBV5-4 and TRBJ2-1; without DNA, the TCRdb call of TRBD2 cannot be checked. The CDR3 contains 15 residues. The germline V gene has CDR1 SGHNT and CDR2 YYREEE (reference sequence). CDR3 amino acids: CASLLAGGVGNEQFF.

V and J are TRBV4-1 and TRBJ2-4; TCRdb outputs TRBD2, but without DNA this stays unchecked. Germline V lookup: CDR1 MGHRA, CDR2 YSYEKL. The CDR3 spans 16 residues. Here the CDR3 reads CASSQRLANYGNIQYF.

The gene calls are TRBV5-4 and TRBJ2-7; the TCRdb call, TRBD2, lacks DNA for checking. The CDR3 is made up of 16 amino acids. The V gene's germline CDR1 is SGHNT and CDR2 YYREEE (reference sequence). CDR3 sequence: CASSSGGSGGPYEQYF.

The chain recombines TRBV29-1 with TRBJ2-7; TCRdb indicates TRBD1, and absent DNA this call remains unverified. Per germline, CDR1 SQVTM and CDR2 ANQGSEA. The CDR3 sequence is 13 residues long. The CDR3 spells CSVEFGQSYEQYF.